The 14 T cell receptor beta chains below all came from one sample that was sequenced in a study of metastatic and nonmetastatic thyroid tumors. Using MiXCR, TCRdb re-called clones from the PCR reads. The sample lists about 30,000 clones, about 25% occurring once. Each patient went into thyroid surgery without having received any treatment. Sequenced input: blood. The receptor source for this set is a female donor with papillary thyroid cancer or a benign thyroid nodule (not recorded which). Some clones in this sample may be carry-over from other donors' samples.

Many counts were recorded for this clone. This may stem from a read error, because a much larger clone lies one nucleotide away. The same CDR3 arises from other DNA sequences in this sample as well. The chain joins TRBV20-1 to TRBJ1-2, with a tentative D call TRBD1 (6 bases). This CDR3 contains 14 residues. Germline CDR1 DFQATT, CDR2 SNEGSKA (reference sequence). Trimming cost V 0 bases and J 8 bases, with 16 bases left between them. CDR3 sequence (DNA): TGCAGTGCTAGAGAATCGGGGGGGCGCAAAGGCTACACCTTC. Its protein product is CSARESGGRKGYTF.

This clone was recorded a few times. Mismatch with germline at one junction end may stem from a read error. The chain recombines TRBV12-3 or TRBV12-4 with TRBJ1-1; unclear D gene. The length of the CDR3 is 11 residues. The CDR3 is CASRESIEDLF. Written as DNA, the CDR3 is TGTGCCAGCAGAGAGTCCATTGAAGATTTATTT.

This clone was detected a few times. The chain couples TRBV20-1 to TRBJ1-5; D is unresolved. Per germline, CDR1 DFQATT and CDR2 SNEGSKA (reference sequence). The V end lost 5 bases, the J end lost 3 bases, and 14 bases lay between the germline ends. The CDR3 length is 14 residues. The CDR3 nucleotides are TGCAGTGCTCCATCCACAGATAACAATCAGCCCCAGCATTTT. This sequence encodes CSAPSTDNNQPQHF.

This clone was seen at least ten times. This chain uses TRBV9 with TRBJ2-5, with 11 bases matching TRBD1. The CDR3 runs 16 residues. V gave up 3 bases and J gave up 5 bases; unmatched junction bases: 9. Germline CDR1 reads SGDLS; CDR2 reads YYNGEE. The DNA for the CDR3 is TGTGCCAGCAGCGAGGACAGGGGGCGGCCGTGGGAGACCCAGTACTTC. It yields the protein CASSEDRGRPWETQYF.

CDR3 region: CAWSPGLAGDTQYF. The DNA of the CDR3 is TGTGCCTGGAGTCCGGGACTAGCGGGAGATACGCAGTATTTT. The rearrangement links TRBV30 to TRBJ2-3; 12 bases match TRBD2. With V trimmed by 2 bases and J by 5 bases, 2 bases remained unmatched. Germline values: CDR1 GTSNPN, CDR2 SVGIG (reference sequence). This CDR3 is built from 14 residues. The full variable domain, in which reference TRBV30 and TRBJ2-3 provide the parts outside the CDR3, is SQTIHQWPATLVQPVGSPLSLECTVEGTSNPNLYWYRQAAGRGLQLLFYSVGIGQISSEVPQNLSASRPQDRQFILSSKKLLLSDSGFYLCAWSPGLAGDTQYFGPGTRLTVL.

This clone was recorded at least ten times. The J gene is TRBJ2-1, the V gene TRBV20-1; either TRBD1 or TRBD2 may fit D (5 bases each). Germline V gene lookup returns CDR1 DFQATT and CDR2 SNEGSKA (reference sequence). V was clipped by 4 bases and J by 4 bases, with 14 bases between them. The CDR3 has 14 amino acids. The CDR3 DNA reads TGCAGTGCTACCGGGACCCCGGGATACAATGAGCAGTTCTTC. This encodes CSATGTPGYNEQFF.

At least ten counts were recorded for this clone. A single base separates this from a much larger clone, so it may be a read error. V usage is TRBV6-1 and J usage is TRBJ2-5; D may correspond to TRBD1 or TRBD2 (5 bases each). V lost 6 bases and J lost 3, with 14 bases in between. This CDR3 has 14 residues. Germline V gene data show CDR1 as MNHNS and CDR2 as SASEGT. CDR3 in amino acids: CASRNPGPKETQYF. The CDR3, as DNA: TGTGCCAGCAGGAACCCGGGACCCAAAGAGACCCAGTACTTC.

This clone was recorded at least ten times. In DNA, the CDR3 is TGTGCCATCAGTGCGGGACTAGCGGGAGGCCAAAGCACAGATACGCAGTATTTT. Translating gives CAISAGLAGGQSTDTQYF. The rearrangement uses TRBV10-3 and TRBJ2-3, with 15 bases that match TRBD2. The germline gives CDR1 ENHRY, CDR2 SYGVKD. V shed 4 bases, J shed 0 bases, and the junction held 5 bases outside the gene matches. The CDR3 spans 18 residues.

Many counts were recorded for this clone. J is TRBJ1-2 and V is TRBV19; 8 nucleotides agree with TRBD1. Per the germline V gene, CDR1 is LNHDA and CDR2 is SQIVND (reference sequence). Unmatched junction bases numbered 6, after V lost 6 bases and J lost 3 bases. CDR3 length: 14 amino acids. The DNA for the CDR3 is TGTGCCAGTAGCACTCCGGGACAGGACTATGGCTACACCTTC. This sequence encodes CASSTPGQDYGYTF.

The chain carries TRBV6-1 and TRBJ1-1, with a possible D match to TRBD1 (5 bases). CDR1 is MNHNS and CDR2 is SASEGT in the germline V gene. CDR3 length: 13 amino acids. The CDR3 loop reads CPCKGPGGTEAFF. The DNA for the CDR3 is TGTCCCTGTAAAGGTCCCGGGGGCACTGAAGCTTTCTTT.

This clone appeared many times. The chain carries TRBV24-1 and TRBJ2-1; 11 nucleotides line up with TRBD2. Trimming removed 4 bases from V and 2 bases from J; junction bases left unmatched: 15. There are 20 residues in the CDR3. CDR1 KGHDR and CDR2 SFDVKD come from the germline V gene. CDR3 DNA: TGTGCCACCAGTGACGACAGAGGTAGCGGGAGGGCCGTAGCCTACAATGAGCAGTTCTTC. Translation: CATSDDRGSGRAVAYNEQFF.

Turning to this clone: Other DNA sequences in the sample encode the same CDR3. The J gene is TRBJ2-5, the V gene TRBV7-2; 11 nucleotides line up with TRBD2. CDR1 SGHTA and CDR2 FQGNSA come from the germline V gene. The CDR3 contains 17 residues. Germline trimming cut 3 bases from V and 2 bases from J; bases unmatched to any gene: 8. As DNA, the CDR3 is TGTGCCAGCAGCTTTTATGGAACTAGCGGGAGTCAAGAGACCCAGTACTTC. This gives the protein CASSFYGTSGSQETQYF. The variable domain in full, completed from reference TRBV7-2 and TRBJ2-5, reads GAGVSQSPSNKVTEKGKDVELRCDPISGHTALYWYRQSLGQGLEFLIYFQGNSAPDKSGLPSDRFSAERTGGSVSTLTIQRTQQEDSAVYLCASSFYGTSGSQETQYFGPGTRLLVL.

This clone was counted many times. The chain carries TRBV5-6 and TRBJ2-3, with 9 positions matching TRBD2. CDR3 length equals 15 residues. Per germline, CDR1 SGHDT and CDR2 YYEEEE. Trimming took 2 bases from V and 2 from J; bases not matched to a gene: 3. Written as DNA, the CDR3 is TGTGCCAGCAGCTTTGCGGGAGGGCCCACAGATACGCAGTATTTT. Encoded protein: CASSFAGGPTDTQYF.

This clone was recorded a few times. The J gene is TRBJ2-7, the V gene TRBV11-2; 12 nucleotides line up with TRBD1. CDR3 length: 15 amino acids. Germline V gene lookup returns CDR1 SGHAT and CDR2 FQNNGV. Germline trimming cut 3 bases from V and 6 bases from J; bases unmatched to any gene: 6. CDR3 region: CASSFLGQGAGEQYF. The CDR3 bases are TGTGCCAGCAGCTTTCTGGGACAGGGGGCGGGCGAGCAGTACTTC.